This T cell receptor beta chain was captured in a study of spatial heterogeneity in lung cancer. Overall study results and limits: For expanded intratumoral alpha and beta TCRs, counts tracked tumor mutation counts.

With regard to this clonotype: Its antigen is still unknown.

TCRdb re-called the 5' RACE reads with MiXCR, one entry per CDR3 protein. The repertoire holds 1,200 or so distinct CDR3 sequences, with 25% to 30% as singletons. The time point was: sample taken at primary tumor resection. This CDR3 is built from 14 residues. Germline loops: CDR1 MNHEY, CDR2 SVGAGI. V lost 4 bases, J lost 5 bases, and 4 bases stayed unmatched. This sequence originates from a male donor with early-stage non-small cell lung cancer. The specimen was lung tumor tissue, collected at surgery. The chain uses TRBV6-5 and TRBJ1-2, with 10 bases that match TRBD1. The CDR3: CASSSGQGGYGYTF. The CDR3, as DNA: TGTGCCAGCAGTTCCGGACAGGGGGGATATGGCTACACCTTC.